This T cell receptor beta chain was sequenced in a study of T cells in Graves' hyperthyroidism and ophthalmopathy. For the study at large: Peripheral blood collection took place at initial diagnosis, before any treatment. The study's findings and limits: It was a median 6.5 months before onset that the model predicted ophthalmopathy.

The source material, RNA transcripts, was used to amplify TCR beta CDR3 regions. Initially, a first-round RT-PCR of the TCR CDR3 employed the HTBI primer set. TCRdb independently ran MiXCR on the multiplex PCR reads; one entry per CDR3 protein. The table lists approximately 370,000 distinct CDR3 sequences, roughly a sixth of them singletons. This clonotype was seen repeatedly, ten times or more. Its antigen is not identified. The source is a woman aged 25-40 years with Graves' hyperthyroidism that later progressed to Graves' ophthalmopathy. Sequenced sample: blood.

CDR3 bases: TGTGCCAGCAGCTTCGGACAGTACGAGCAGTACTTC. Its translation: CASSFGQYEQYF. The genes are TRBV11-2 and TRBJ2-7, with a possible D match to TRBD1 (6 bases). The CDR3 is 12 amino acids. CDR1 is SGHAT, CDR2 FQNNGV, per germline. V gave up 3 bases and J gave up 4 bases, with 7 bases separating them.